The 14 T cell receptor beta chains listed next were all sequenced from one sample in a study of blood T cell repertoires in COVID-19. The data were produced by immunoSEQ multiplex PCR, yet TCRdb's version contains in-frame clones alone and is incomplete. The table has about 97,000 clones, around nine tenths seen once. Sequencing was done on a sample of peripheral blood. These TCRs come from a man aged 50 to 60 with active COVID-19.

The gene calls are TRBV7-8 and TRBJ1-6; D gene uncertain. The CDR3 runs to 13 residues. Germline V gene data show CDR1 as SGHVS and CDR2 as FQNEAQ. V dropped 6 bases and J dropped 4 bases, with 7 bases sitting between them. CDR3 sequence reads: CASRPGYNSPLHF. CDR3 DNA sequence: TGTGCCAGCAGGCCGGGATATAATTCACCCCTCCACTTT.

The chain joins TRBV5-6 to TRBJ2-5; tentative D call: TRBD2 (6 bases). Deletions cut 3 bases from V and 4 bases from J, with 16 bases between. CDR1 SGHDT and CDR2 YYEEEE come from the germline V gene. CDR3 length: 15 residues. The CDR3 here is CASSSRRGGVETQYF. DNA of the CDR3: TGTGCCAGCAGCTCGAGGAGGGGAGGTGTAGAGACCCAGTACTTC.

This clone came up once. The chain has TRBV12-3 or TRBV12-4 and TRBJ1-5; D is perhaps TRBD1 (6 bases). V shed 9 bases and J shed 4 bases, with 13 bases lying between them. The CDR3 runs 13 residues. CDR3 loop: CASRGGGNQPQHF. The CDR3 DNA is TGTGCCAGTAGAGGGGGGGGGAATCAGCCCCAGCATTTT.

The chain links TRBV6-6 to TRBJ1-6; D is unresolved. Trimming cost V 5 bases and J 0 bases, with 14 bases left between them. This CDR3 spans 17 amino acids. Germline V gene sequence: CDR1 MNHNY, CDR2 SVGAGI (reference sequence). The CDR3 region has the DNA TGTGCCAGCAGTCCCCCCAGTATAAGCTCCTATAATTCACCCCTCCACTTT. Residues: CASSPPSISSYNSPLHF.

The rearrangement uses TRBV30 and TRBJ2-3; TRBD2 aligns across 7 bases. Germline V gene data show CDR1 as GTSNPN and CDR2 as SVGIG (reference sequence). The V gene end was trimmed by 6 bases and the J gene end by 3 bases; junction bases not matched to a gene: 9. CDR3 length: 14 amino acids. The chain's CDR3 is CACGGGRGTDTQYF. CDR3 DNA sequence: TGTGCCTGTGGAGGAGGGCGGGGGACAGATACGCAGTATTTT.

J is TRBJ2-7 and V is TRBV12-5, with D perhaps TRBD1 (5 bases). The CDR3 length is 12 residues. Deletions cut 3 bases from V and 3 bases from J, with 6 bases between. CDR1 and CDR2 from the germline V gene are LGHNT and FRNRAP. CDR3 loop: CASGLRGYEQYF. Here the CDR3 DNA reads TGTGCTAGTGGTTTAAGGGGCTACGAGCAGTACTTC. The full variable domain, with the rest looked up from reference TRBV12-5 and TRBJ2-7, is DARVTQTPRHKVTEMGQEVTMRCQPILGHNTVFWYRQTMMQGLELLAYFRNRAPLDDSGMPKDRFSAEMPDATLATLKIQPSEPRDSAVYFCASGLRGYEQYFGPGTRLTVT.

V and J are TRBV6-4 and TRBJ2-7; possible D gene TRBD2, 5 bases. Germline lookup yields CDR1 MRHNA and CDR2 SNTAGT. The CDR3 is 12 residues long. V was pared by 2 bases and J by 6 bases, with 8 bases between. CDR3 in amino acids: CASSDIRGEQYF. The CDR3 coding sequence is TGTGCCAGCAGTGACATCCGGGGCGAGCAGTACTTC.

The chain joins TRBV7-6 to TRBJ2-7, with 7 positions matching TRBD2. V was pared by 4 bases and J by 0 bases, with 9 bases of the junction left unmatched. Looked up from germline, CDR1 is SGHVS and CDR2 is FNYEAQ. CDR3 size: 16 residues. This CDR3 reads CASSSFRGVDSYEQYF. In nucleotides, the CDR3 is TGTGCCAGCAGCTCGTTTCGGGGGGTAGACTCCTACGAGCAGTACTTC. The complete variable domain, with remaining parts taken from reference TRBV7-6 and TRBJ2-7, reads GAGVSQSPRYKVTKRGQDVALRCDPISGHVSLYWYRQALGQGPEFLTYFNYEAQQDKSGLPNDRFSAERPEGSISTLTIQRTEQRDSAMYRCASSSFRGVDSYEQYFGPGTRLTVT.

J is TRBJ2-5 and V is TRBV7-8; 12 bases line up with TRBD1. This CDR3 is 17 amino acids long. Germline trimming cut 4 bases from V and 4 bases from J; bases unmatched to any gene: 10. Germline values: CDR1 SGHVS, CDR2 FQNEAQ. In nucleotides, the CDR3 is TGTGCCAGCAGCTCGGCGGGGGGACAGGGGGCTTTAGAGACCCAGTACTTC. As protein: CASSSAGGQGALETQYF.

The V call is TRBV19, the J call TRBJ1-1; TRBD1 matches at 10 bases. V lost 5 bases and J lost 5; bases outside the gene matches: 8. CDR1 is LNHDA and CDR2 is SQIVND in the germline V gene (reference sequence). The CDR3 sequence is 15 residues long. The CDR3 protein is CASSARSGQGTEAFF. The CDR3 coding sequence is TGTGCCAGTAGTGCTCGCTCGGGACAGGGGACTGAAGCTTTCTTT.

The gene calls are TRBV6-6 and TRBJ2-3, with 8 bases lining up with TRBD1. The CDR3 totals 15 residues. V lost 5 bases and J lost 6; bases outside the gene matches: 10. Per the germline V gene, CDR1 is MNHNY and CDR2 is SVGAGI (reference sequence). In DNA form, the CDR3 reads TGTGCCAGCAGTCGATCCGGGACAGGAGGGGATACGCAGTATTTT. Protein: CASSRSGTGGDTQYF.

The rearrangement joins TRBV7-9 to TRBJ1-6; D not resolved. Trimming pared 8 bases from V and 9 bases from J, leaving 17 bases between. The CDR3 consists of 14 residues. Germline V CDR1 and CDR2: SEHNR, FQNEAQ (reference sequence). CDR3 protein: CASGEGRAVSPLHF. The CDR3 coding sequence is TGTGCCAGCGGGGAAGGGAGGGCGGTTTCACCCCTCCACTTT.

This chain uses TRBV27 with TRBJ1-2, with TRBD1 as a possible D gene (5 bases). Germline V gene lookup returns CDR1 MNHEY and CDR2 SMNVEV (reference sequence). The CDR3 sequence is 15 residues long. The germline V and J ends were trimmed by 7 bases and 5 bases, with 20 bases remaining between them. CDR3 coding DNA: TGTGCCAGCACCTGGGGCGGGGAACAAACTTATGGCTACACCTTC. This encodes CASTWGGEQTYGYTF.

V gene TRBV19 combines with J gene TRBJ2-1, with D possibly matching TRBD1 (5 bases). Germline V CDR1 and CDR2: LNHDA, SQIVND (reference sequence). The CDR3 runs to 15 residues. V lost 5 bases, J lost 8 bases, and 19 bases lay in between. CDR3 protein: CASSSISQGKDEQFF. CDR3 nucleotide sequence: TGTGCCAGTAGTTCAATCTCTCAGGGTAAGGATGAGCAGTTCTTC.